This T cell receptor beta chain was retrieved from a study of OX40 agonist ivuxolimab in advanced cancers. With regard to the full study: Ivuxolimab was an agonistic, fully human IgG2 monoclonal antibody directed against OX40 (CD134), a costimulatory receptor. Of the approximately 53 patients in dose escalation, some 19 had hepatocellular carcinoma, about 15 had melanoma, 9 had renal cell carcinoma and 9 had head and neck cancer. Partial responses occurred in three dose-escalation patients: two with cutaneous melanoma and one with hepatocellular carcinoma. In the dose-escalation cohort, around four fifths of patients were male, and the mean age was approximately 60 years with a range of roughly 20 to 85. Peripheral TCRbeta sequencing was intended to test whether TCR sequence diversity was altered and clonal T-cell expansion was caused by ivuxolimab. The paper reports the monotherapy dose-escalation portion (N of about 54 patients) of the phase I ivuxolimab trial. Prior anti-PD-1, anti-PD-L1 or anti-CTLA-4 therapy was permitted, and checkpoint inhibitors had been received by more than 35% of dose-escalation patients. Intravenous ivuxolimab was administered to patients every 2 weeks at six dose levels: 0.01, 0.1, 0.3, 1.5, 3 and 10 mg/kg. Overall study outcomes, separate from this receptor: Which antigens the clonally expanded peripheral T cells were specific for was not determined. Low levels of normalized T-cell clonal expansion were also shown by some nonresponding patients. In the 0.1-3.0 mg/kg groups, partial responders had among the lowest normalized peripheral clonal expansion, particularly in CD8+ T cells. At doses of 0.1 to 3.0 mg/kg, clonal expansion of both CD4+ and CD8+ T cells in blood was seen between baseline and week 6. On average, CD8+ T cells showed more expanded clones than CD4+ T cells after ivuxolimab.

This clone was recorded a few times. Its binding antigen is unknown. Base qualities are not at hand, and no much larger clone is one base apart. From the cysteine up to the phenylalanine, the CDR3 has a length of 14 residues. Left in the record is the CDR3 DNA by itself, 42 bases read in frame from the first base. Taken from the germline V gene, the CDR1 and CDR2 loops are MNHNS and SASEGT. Relative to germline, V is 5 bases shorter and J is 5 bases shorter, with 14 bases between their ends. The trial excluded patients who had a history of autoimmune disease or were on systemic immunosuppression. Peripheral blood for TCR sequencing was collected from all dose cohorts at baseline, on cycle 4 day 1, and on cycle 7 day 1. Samples were obtained from an open-label, multicenter, first-in-human phase I dose-escalation trial of ivuxolimab. The trial enrolled adults with locally advanced or metastatic head and neck squamous cell, hepatocellular, melanoma or renal cell carcinoma. Before TCR sequencing, CD4+ and CD8+ T cells were separately sorted from peripheral blood.

To sequence the TCRbeta CDR3 region, genomic DNA was isolated from the sorted cells. TCRbeta CDR3 regions were sequenced using the immunoSEQ Assay. Held by TCRdb, this immuneACCESS table contains in-frame sequences only and omits some clones. Under half of the omission traces to an unresolved V gene where checked; the cause of the rest is unknown. Counted in this sample were 40,000 to 50,000 clones; roughly 88% of them appeared once. Roughly three fifths of the sample is held by the ten biggest clonotypes. This chain is built from TRBV6-1 and TRBJ2-3, with a weak D call of TRBD2 (6 bases match). Here the sequenced sample was CD4+ or CD8+ T cells sorted from blood, taken in a trial of the OX40 agonist ivuxolimab. This receptor was identified in an adult with an advanced solid tumor such as melanoma, head and neck, liver or kidney cancer. The DNA is as follows: TGTGCCAGCAGTCTCCTGTCCGGGGGAGATACGCAGTATTTT. Protein translation: CASSLLSGGDTQYF.